The rows below give T cell receptor beta chains drawn from one sample of a study of OX40 agonist ivuxolimab in advanced cancers. Profiling relied on immunoSEQ multiplex PCR, and the TCRdb table lists in-frame clones only, not all of them. This table has 90,000 to 100,000 clones, approximately 86% appearing once. The material was CD4+ or CD8+ T cells sorted from blood, obtained in a trial of the OX40 agonist ivuxolimab. The receptors shown here come from an adult with an advanced solid tumor such as melanoma, head and neck, liver or kidney cancer. Each CDR3 is given with its conserved first and last residue. Each record gives: D gene, CDR3 length, clone size, V gene, J gene, CDR3 protein, CDR3 DNA. A D gene is named only where the DNA matches it firmly. Some rows mark clone size as missing; the rest say once, few, many or name a class of expanded clone.

TRBD2,14,NA,TRBV7-9,TRBJ2-2,CASSGLADTGELFF,TGTGCCAGCAGCGGACTAGCGGACACCGGGGAGCTGTTTTTT
NA,14,NA,TRBV18,TRBJ2-1,CASSVSSSYNEQFF,TGTGCCAGCTCAGTTTCCAGCTCCTACAATGAGCAGTTCTTC
NA,16,NA,TRBV5-6,TRBJ1-2,CASSITGGGTNYGYTF,TGTGCCAGCAGTATCACTGGAGGGGGGACCAACTATGGCTACACCTTC
NA,12,few,TRBV7-9,TRBJ1-1,CASSLVNTEAFF,TGTGCCAGCAGCTTGGTGAACACTGAAGCTTTCTTT
TRBD1,14,NA,TRBV18,TRBJ2-7,CASSLGTVDYEQYF,TGTGCCAGCTCCCTCGGGACAGTTGATTACGAGCAGTACTTC
NA,16,NA,TRBV11-2,TRBJ2-2,CASSLAPSGNTGELFF,TGTGCCAGCAGCTTAGCCCCCAGCGGGAACACCGGGGAGCTGTTTTTT
NA,16,NA,TRBV7-6,TRBJ2-3,CASSLAGGESADTQYF,TGTGCCAGCAGCTTAGCAGGGGGAGAGTCCGCAGATACGCAGTATTTT
NA,15,NA,TRBV6-4,TRBJ1-2,CASSDSGSVGFGYTF,TGTGCCAGCAGTGACTCGGGTAGTGTGGGGTTCGGCTACACCTTC
NA,15,few,TRBV6-5,TRBJ1-6,CASSYSGRVGSPLHF,TGTGCCAGCAGTTACTCGGGGAGGGTGGGCTCACCCCTCCACTTT
TRBD2,16,NA,TRBV28,TRBJ2-1,CASSLRPAAGGYKQFF,TGTGCCAGCAGTTTAAGGCCTGCAGCGGGAGGTTACAAGCAGTTCTTC
TRBD1,15,NA,TRBV7-6,TRBJ1-6,CASSLGQGLNSPLHF,TGTGCCAGCAGCTTGGGACAGGGGTTGAATTCACCCCTCCACTTT
NA,14,few,TRBV7-2,TRBJ2-1,CASSLGIIYNEQFF,TGTGCCAGCAGCTTGGGAATAATTTACAATGAGCAGTTCTTC
NA,14,NA,TRBV5-1,TRBJ2-4,CASSPGREKNIQYF,TGCGCCAGCAGCCCAGGACGGGAAAAAAACATTCAGTACTTC
NA,12,NA,TRBV25-1,TRBJ2-1,CASSPQGNEQFF,TGTGCCAGCAGTCCCCAGGGGAATGAGCAGTTCTTC
TRBD1,15,NA,TRBV10-2,TRBJ1-1,CASSGRSTGDTEAFF,TGCGCCAGCAGTGGACGCTCGACAGGGGACACTGAAGCTTTCTTT
TRBD1,14,NA,TRBV2,TRBJ1-2,CASSLDRVDYGYTF,TGTGCCAGCAGTTTGGACAGGGTGGACTATGGCTACACCTTC
NA,16,NA,TRBV18,TRBJ1-1,CASSPREQLLNTEAFF,TGTGCCAGCTCACCACGGGAGCAGCTACTGAACACTGAAGCTTTCTTT
TRBD2,18,NA,TRBV18,TRBJ2-2,CASSPTALAGERTGELFF,TGTGCCAGCTCACCCACTGCCCTAGCGGGAGAGAGAACCGGGGAGCTGTTTTTT
TRBD2,15,NA,TRBV4-3,TRBJ2-1,CASTSGRDRYDEQFF,TGCGCCAGCACTAGCGGGAGGGACCGTTACGATGAGCAGTTCTTC
NA,15,few,TRBV7-8,TRBJ1-5,CASSSPGADNQPQHF,TGTGCCAGCAGCTCCCCCGGGGCAGACAATCAGCCCCAGCATTTT
TRBD2,16,NA,TRBV30,TRBJ2-5,CAWSAGLAGNQETQYF,TGTGCCTGGAGTGCGGGACTAGCGGGAAACCAAGAGACCCAGTACTTC
NA,15,NA,TRBV7-2,TRBJ1-4,CASSLGSTTNEKLFF,TGTGCCAGCAGCTTAGGCTCAACAACTAATGAAAAACTGTTTTTT
TRBD2,15,NA,TRBV30,TRBJ2-2,CAWSRGRVLTGELFF,TGTGCCTGGAGTCGCGGGAGGGTCTTGACCGGGGAGCTGTTTTTT
NA,14,NA,TRBV11-3,TRBJ2-4,CASSSRGADSIQYF,TGTGCCAGCAGCTCACGAGGGGCAGATAGCATTCAGTACTTC
NA,14,NA,TRBV23-1,TRBJ1-2,CASSQWATNYGYTF,TGCGCCAGCAGTCAATGGGCCACTAACTATGGCTACACCTTC
NA,13,NA,TRBV6-6,TRBJ1-3,CASSLGPGNTIYF,TGTGCCAGCAGTTTAGGGCCGGGAAACACCATATATTTT
NA,11,few,TRBV29-1,TRBJ1-2,CSASENYGYTF,TGCAGCGCCTCAGAGAACTATGGCTACACCTTC
NA,13,NA,TRBV5-4,TRBJ2-7,CARRYWTAYEQYF,TGTGCCAGGAGATACTGGACAGCTTACGAGCAGTACTTC
NA,13,NA,TRBV30,TRBJ1-1,CAWSGTMNTEAFF,TGTGCCTGGAGTGGGACGATGAACACTGAAGCTTTCTTT
TRBD2,15,NA,TRBV30,TRBJ2-1,CAWREAASSYNEQFF,TGTGCCTGGCGGGAGGCAGCAAGCTCCTACAATGAGCAGTTCTTC
TRBD1,14,NA,TRBV7-2,TRBJ1-1,CASSPGTGATEAFF,TGTGCCAGCAGCCCCGGGACAGGGGCCACTGAAGCTTTCTTT
NA,13,NA,TRBV10-2,TRBJ1-2,CASSYGQNYGYTF,TGCGCCAGCAGTTACGGACAGAACTATGGCTACACCTTC
TRBD2,15,once,TRBV5-1,TRBJ2-2,CASGSGRANTGELFF,TGCGCCAGCGGAAGCGGGAGGGCCAACACCGGGGAGCTGTTTTTT
NA,14,NA,TRBV6-5,TRBJ1-1,CASSYRQMNTEAFF,TGTGCCAGCAGTTACAGACAGATGAACACTGAAGCTTTCTTT
TRBD1,16,NA,TRBV18,TRBJ1-1,CASSRGGGNVKTEAFF,TGTGCCAGCTCACGAGGAGGGGGCAACGTTAAGACTGAAGCTTTCTTT
NA,13,NA,TRBV5-1,TRBJ1-2,CASSLAGARGYTF,TGCGCCAGCAGCTTGGCAGGGGCACGGGGCTACACCTTC
TRBD2,14,NA,TRBV7-3,TRBJ2-3,CASSPSRGGDTQYF,TGTGCCAGCAGCCCCTCACGGGGGGGTGATACGCAGTATTTT
NA,12,NA,TRBV6-1,TRBJ1-4,CATAAVNEKLFF,TGTGCCACCGCAGCGGTAAATGAAAAACTGTTTTTT
NA,13,once,TRBV5-1,TRBJ1-2,CASSLSLIHGYTF,TGCGCCAGCAGCCTCAGCTTGATACATGGCTACACCTTC
TRBD2,15,NA,TRBV9,TRBJ2-1,CASSVGGGRFNEQFF,TGTGCCAGCAGCGTCGGTGGCGGGAGGTTCAATGAGCAGTTCTTC
TRBD1,15,NA,TRBV6-5,TRBJ1-4,CASSLGQGGREKLFF,TGTGCCAGCAGTTTAGGACAGGGTGGAAGGGAAAAACTGTTTTTT
TRBD2,15,NA,TRBV25-1,TRBJ2-1,CASSELAGIYNEQFF,TGTGCCAGCAGTGAATTAGCGGGAATTTACAATGAGCAGTTCTTC
NA,15,few,TRBV30,TRBJ2-5,CAWSVDSYYQETQYF,TGTGCCTGGAGTGTAGACAGCTATTACCAAGAGACCCAGTACTTC
NA,16,NA,TRBV9,TRBJ2-2,CASSNQVNVNTGELFF,TGTGCCAGCAGCAACCAGGTCAATGTAAACACCGGGGAGCTGTTTTTT
NA,14,NA,TRBV25-1,TRBJ2-7,CASSRDGVSYEQYF,TGTGCCAGCAGCCGGGACGGCGTATCCTACGAGCAGTACTTC
TRBD2,16,NA,TRBV6-5,TRBJ2-3,CASSYSTSGNADTQYF,TGTGCCAGCAGTTACTCGACTAGCGGGAATGCAGATACGCAGTATTTT
NA,11,NA,TRBV27,TRBJ2-7,CAAPGANEQYF,TGTGCCGCTCCAGGGGCAAATGAGCAGTACTTC
NA,14,NA,TRBV18,TRBJ2-1,CASSPTSKYNEQFF,TGTGCCAGCTCCCCGACTAGTAAGTACAATGAGCAGTTCTTC
NA,13,NA,TRBV6-5,TRBJ2-5,CASSYRGKETQYF,TGTGCCAGCAGTTACAGGGGAAAAGAGACCCAGTACTTC
NA,15,NA,TRBV7-2,TRBJ1-4,CASSSPSRAREKLFF,TGTGCCAGCAGCTCCCCCTCGAGGGCAAGGGAAAAACTGTTTTTT
TRBD1,16,NA,TRBV5-1,TRBJ1-1,CASSGGTGGWGTEAFF,TGCGCCAGCAGCGGAGGGACAGGGGGCTGGGGCACTGAAGCTTTCTTT